The 29 T cell receptor beta chains presented below share a single source sample, sequenced in a study of T cells in Graves' hyperthyroidism and ophthalmopathy. RNA transcripts gave rise to amplified TCR beta CDR3 regions. First-round RT-PCR targeting the TCR CDR3 was performed with the HTBI primer set. Via MiXCR, TCRdb re-called the multiplex PCR reads, giving one row per CDR3 protein. The data contain about 560,000 distinct CDR3 sequences, approximately 14% of them seen just once; the ten biggest clones take up 7.3%. The sample taken for sequencing was blood. All receptors derive from a woman aged 25-40 years with Graves' hyperthyroidism.

The table lists this clonotype with many counts. The V gene is TRBV7-6, the J gene TRBJ2-3; possibly TRBD2 for D (6 bases). The CDR3 is made up of 16 amino acids. V shed 1 base and J shed 1 base, with 12 bases lying between them. Per the germline V gene, CDR1 is SGHVS and CDR2 is FNYEAQ. This CDR3 reads CASSLESAGRTDTQYF. In nucleotides, the CDR3 is TGTGCCAGCAGCTTAGAGTCGGCGGGGCGCACAGATACGCAGTATTTT. The whole variable domain, remainder taken from reference TRBV7-6 and TRBJ2-3, is GAGVSQSPRYKVTKRGQDVALRCDPISGHVSLYWYRQALGQGPEFLTYFNYEAQQDKSGLPNDRFSAERPEGSISTLTIQRTEQRDSAMYRCASSLESAGRTDTQYFGPGTRLTVL.

This clonotype was counted a few times. The rearrangement links TRBV27 to TRBJ2-7; D is perhaps TRBD2 (5 bases). Per the germline V gene, CDR1 is MNHEY and CDR2 is SMNVEV (reference sequence). The CDR3 sequence is 11 residues long. The CDR3 region is CAAGSRYEQYF. In DNA form, the CDR3 reads TGTGCGGCGGGTAGCAGATACGAGCAGTACTTC.

J is TRBJ2-2 and V is TRBV27; 12 nucleotides agree with TRBD1. Germline assignment: CDR1 MNHEY and CDR2 SMNVEV (reference sequence). CDR3 length: 15 amino acids. Trimming took 10 bases from V and 6 from J; bases not matched to a gene: 9. The CDR3 sequence: CATRGQGASSGELFF. As DNA, the CDR3 is TGTGCCACCCGGGGACAGGGGGCGAGCTCCGGGGAGCTGTTTTTT.

This chain links TRBV5-1 with TRBJ2-5; TRBD1 matches at 10 bases. This CDR3 contains 19 residues. Germline CDR1 and CDR2: SGHRS and YFSETQ. Trimming took 4 bases from V and 2 from J; bases not matched to a gene: 17. CDR3 nucleotide sequence: TGCGCCAGCAGCCCGGACAGGGGGAGCCCCCTTAACGTTCAAGAGACCCAGTACTTC. Protein: CASSPDRGSPLNVQETQYF.

V is TRBV7-9 and J is TRBJ1-4, with 10 bases matching TRBD1. After removal of 5 bases from V and 0 bases from J, the junction contained 12 bases not matched to a gene. This CDR3 has 19 amino acids. Germline V gene sequence: CDR1 SEHNR, CDR2 FQNEAQ (reference sequence). The CDR3 here is CASSPWTGGNRATNEKLFF. The CDR3 DNA follows: TGTGCCAGCAGCCCGTGGACAGGGGGAAATCGAGCAACTAATGAAAAACTGTTTTTT.

This clonotype came up many times. The chain links TRBV11-2 to TRBJ1-1; D uncertain. Looked up from germline, CDR1 is SGHAT and CDR2 is FQNNGV. The CDR3 spans 17 residues. The germline V and J ends were trimmed by 5 bases and 3 bases, with 22 bases remaining between them. As DNA, the CDR3 is TGTGCCAGCAGCAAGTCTGGGTGGGGTTCTAAGTACACTGAAGCTTTCTTT. Translation gives CASSKSGWGSKYTEAFF.

The chain has TRBV20-1 and TRBJ2-1; D is uncertain. This CDR3 spans 14 amino acids. The germline V and J ends were trimmed by 3 bases and 0 bases, with 9 bases remaining between them. CDR1 DFQATT and CDR2 SNEGSKA come from the germline V gene (reference sequence). CDR3 DNA sequence: TGCAGTGCTAGTCCAGTGGGCTCCTACAATGAGCAGTTCTTC. Its translation is CSASPVGSYNEQFF.

The gene calls are TRBV25-1 and TRBJ1-3; D may be TRBD1 (5 bases). The V gene lost 6 bases and the J gene lost 3 bases, with 15 bases spanning the gap. The CDR3 sequence is 15 residues long. CDR1 and CDR2 (germline): MGHDK, SYGVNS. This CDR3 reads CASRQTGLIGNTIYF. DNA for the CDR3: TGTGCCAGCAGACAAACGGGACTTATTGGAAACACCATATATTTT. Full variable domain (outside the CDR3, taken from reference TRBV25-1 and TRBJ1-3): EADIYQTPRYLVIGTGKKITLECSQTMGHDKMYWYQQDPGMELHLIHYSYGVNSTEKGDLSSESTVSRIRTEHFPLTLESARPSHTSQYLCASRQTGLIGNTIYFGEGSWLTVV.

There are many counts of this clonotype. The chain couples TRBV12-3 or TRBV12-4 to TRBJ2-3, with 12 nucleotides matching TRBD2. The CDR3 has 18 residues. Trimming removed 2 bases from V and 2 bases from J; junction bases left unmatched: 8. The CDR3 DNA reads TGTGCCAGCAGTTTACTAGCGGGAGGGCCCCCCCACACAGATACGCAGTATTTT. Amino acid sequence: CASSLLAGGPPHTDTQYF.

The J gene is TRBJ1-1, the V gene TRBV19; 9 nucleotides agree with TRBD1. J lost 4 bases, V lost 7 bases, and 10 bases had no gene match. Per the germline V gene, CDR1 is LNHDA and CDR2 is SQIVND (reference sequence). CDR3 length equals 15 residues. The CDR3 loop reads CASNKGTGRSTEAFF. The CDR3, as DNA: TGTGCCAGTAACAAAGGGACAGGGCGGAGCACTGAAGCTTTCTTT.

This clonotype was observed at least ten times. The rearrangement links TRBV12-3 or TRBV12-4 to TRBJ2-1; D might be TRBD2 (6 bases). CDR3 size: 14 residues. Trimming shortened V by 7 bases and J by 6 bases, and 16 bases separated the two germline ends. CDR3 DNA: TGTGCCAGCAATGGCGGCGGGATGTTCAATGAGCAGTTCTTC. Protein product: CASNGGGMFNEQFF.

The gene calls are TRBV15 and TRBJ1-4, with no clear D. Trimming shortened V by 2 bases and J by 6 bases, and 19 bases separated the two germline ends. This CDR3 contains 17 residues. The V gene's germline CDR1 is LNHNV and CDR2 YYDKDF (reference sequence). CDR3 DNA sequence: TGTGCCACCAGCAGATCCCCGGCGGGTCCATATGATGAAAAACTGTTTTTT. As protein: CATSRSPAGPYDEKLFF. The full variable domain, its missing parts supplied by reference TRBV15 and TRBJ1-4, is DAMVIQNPRYQVTQFGKPVTLSCSQTLNHNVMYWYQQKSSQAPKLLFHYYDKDFNNEADTPDNFQSRRPNTSFCFLDIRSPGLGDTAMYLCATSRSPAGPYDEKLFFGSGTQLSVL.

Many counts were recorded for this clonotype. This chain uses TRBV28 with TRBJ2-3; 9 positions agree with TRBD2. Looked up from germline, CDR1 is MDHEN and CDR2 is SYDVKM. The CDR3 runs to 15 residues. V was clipped by 2 bases and J by 4 bases; unmatched bases: 4. CDR3 loop: CASSLVAGAADTQYF. The CDR3 coding sequence is TGTGCCAGCAGTTTAGTAGCGGGGGCAGCAGATACGCAGTATTTT.

Comments on this clonotype: A much larger clone lies one base from this, so it may be a read error. The gene calls are TRBV2 and TRBJ2-2, with D possibly TRBD2 on 5 matching bases. The CDR3 sequence is 15 residues long. Germline V CDR1 and CDR2: SNHLY, FYNNEI. The ends were cut back, 3 bases at V and 5 bases at J, with 13 bases in the middle. CDR3 sequence reads: CASSETGWRTGELFF. CDR3 nucleotides: TGTGCCAGCAGTGAGACTGGATGGAGGACCGGGGAGCTGTTTTTT.

This clonotype was detected ten times or more. V usage is TRBV18 and J usage is TRBJ2-7; no clear D. The CDR3 consists of 13 residues. V lost 4 bases and J 7 bases, leaving 14 bases between the germline ends. Per the germline V gene, CDR1 is KGHSH and CDR2 is LQKENI. The CDR3 bases are TGTGCCAGCTCACTAGTGTCGGTGGTGGAGCAGTACTTC. Protein: CASSLVSVVEQYF.

This clonotype has a count of ten or more. The chain recombines TRBV7-9 with TRBJ1-6; D is undetermined. The CDR3 has 13 amino acids. Germline CDR1 and CDR2: SEHNR and FQNEAQ (reference sequence). V gave up 3 bases and J gave up 10 bases, with 10 bases separating them. This CDR3 is CASSFIAQSPLHF. The CDR3, as DNA: TGTGCCAGCAGCTTTATCGCCCAGTCACCCCTCCACTTT. The full variable domain, rest sourced from reference TRBV7-9 and TRBJ1-6, is DTGVSQNPRHKITKRGQNVTFRCDPISEHNRLYWYRQTLGQGPEFLTYFQNEAQLEKSRLLSDRFSAERPKGSFSTLEIQRTEQGDSAMYLCASSFIAQSPLHFGNGTRLTVT.

This clonotype was detected many times. This chain uses TRBV7-8 with TRBJ2-5; the D gene could be TRBD1 or TRBD2 (6 bases each). The CDR3 sequence is 19 residues long. The ends were cut back, 0 bases at V and 1 base at J, with 21 bases in the middle. Germline CDR1 SGHVS, CDR2 FQNEAQ. The CDR3 DNA is TGTGCCAGCAGCTTAGCAATCGGGTGGGGGGCCGGGGGCCAAGAGACCCAGTACTTC. It codes for CASSLAIGWGAGGQETQYF.

This clonotype was observed a few times. The genes are TRBV20-1 and TRBJ1-5, with unresolved D. Per the germline V gene, CDR1 is DFQATT and CDR2 is SNEGSKA (reference sequence). The V and J ends lost 8 bases and 4 bases respectively, with 3 bases between them. The CDR3 spans 9 residues. The CDR3 spells CSSNQPQHF. Here the CDR3 DNA reads TGCAGTTCGAATCAGCCCCAGCATTTT.

Many counts were recorded for this clonotype. The CDR3 spells CAWSPAGELFF. In DNA form, the CDR3 reads TGTGCCTGGAGTCCCGCCGGGGAGCTGTTTTTT. The V call is TRBV30, the J call TRBJ2-2; D gene unclear. Germline V lookup: CDR1 GTSNPN, CDR2 SVGIG (reference sequence). The ends were cut back, 2 bases at V and 6 bases at J, with 4 bases in the middle. The CDR3 sequence is 11 residues long.

This clonotype has only a few counts. CDR3 nucleotide sequence: TGCAGTGCCATTCTGGAAGGGGTTACTAATGAAAAACTGTTTTTT. Amino acid sequence: CSAILEGVTNEKLFF. The gene calls are TRBV20-1 and TRBJ1-4; tentative D call: TRBD1 (5 bases). Looked up from germline, CDR1 is DFQATT and CDR2 is SNEGSKA (reference sequence). Trimming shortened V by 6 bases and J by 2 bases, and 16 bases separated the two germline ends. This CDR3 spans 15 amino acids.

In this sample, this clonotype turned up many times. This chain joins TRBV12-3 or TRBV12-4 and TRBJ1-4; 7 bases map to TRBD1. V was clipped by 8 bases and J by 6 bases; unmatched bases: 6. This CDR3 is 13 amino acids long. CDR3 bases: TGTGCCAGCTCTACAGGGGCGGATGAAAAACTGTTTTTT. It yields the protein CASSTGADEKLFF.

In its sample, this clonotype was seen many times. The gene calls are TRBV20-1 and TRBJ1-3, with a tentative D call TRBD1 (5 bases). The V end was cut by 5 bases, the J end by 2 bases, with 13 bases between. This CDR3 contains 14 residues. Germline-derived CDR1 and CDR2 are DFQATT and SNEGSKA (reference sequence). CDR3 nucleotide sequence: TGCAGTGCTGCAGGGTCGAGAGCTGGAAACACCATATATTTT. It specifies CSAAGSRAGNTIYF.

This clonotype was detected many times. The V call is TRBV2, the J call TRBJ2-7, with D perhaps matching TRBD1 (6 bases). Deletions cut 4 bases from V and 1 base from J, with 8 bases between. Looked up from germline, CDR1 is SNHLY and CDR2 is FYNNEI. The CDR3 has 13 residues. CDR3 nucleotide sequence: TGTGCCAGCAGTGTGCAGGGGTCCTACGAGCAGTACTTC. Its protein is CASSVQGSYEQYF.

The sample holds a few counts of this clonotype. CDR3 in DNA: TGTGCCAGCAGCGCCGGGGGTAAGCGGGAGTGGTACGAGCAGTACTTC. Amino acid sequence: CASSAGGKREWYEQYF. This chain connects TRBV7-6 to TRBJ2-7; 8 bases are a match to TRBD2. Germline trimming cut 5 bases from V and 4 bases from J; bases unmatched to any gene: 13. CDR3 length equals 16 residues. Germline lookup yields CDR1 SGHVS and CDR2 FNYEAQ.

This clonotype was seen only a few times. The chain is built from TRBV29-1 and TRBJ2-7; D unclear. With 6 bases removed from V and 2 bases from J, the gap between germline ends came to 14 bases. The CDR3 consists of 13 residues. Germline-derived CDR1 and CDR2 are SQVTM and ANQGSEA. The CDR3: CSVARTSTYEQYF. The CDR3 coding sequence is TGCAGCGTCGCCCGGACGTCTACCTACGAGCAGTACTTC.

The chain combines TRBV11-3 with TRBJ2-2, with TRBD1 matching 7 bases. The CDR3 sequence is 16 residues long. CDR1 SGHNT and CDR2 YENEEA come from the germline V gene. Trimming removed 4 bases from V and 0 bases from J; junction bases left unmatched: 5. CDR3 in amino acids: CASSSRGTANTGELFF. CDR3 nucleotide sequence: TGTGCCAGCAGCTCGCGAGGGACAGCGAACACCGGGGAGCTGTTTTTT.

This clonotype has only a few counts. The V gene is TRBV6-1, the J gene TRBJ2-7; 9 positions match TRBD1. This CDR3 is built from 13 residues. J gave up 6 bases and V 7 bases, and 7 bases lay outside the gene matches. Germline V gene sequence: CDR1 MNHNS, CDR2 SASEGT. The CDR3 DNA is TGTGCCAGCAAGTGGGACAGGGTCTCCGAGCAGTACTTC. Translating it yields CASKWDRVSEQYF.

This clonotype was recorded a few times. The chain uses TRBV19 and TRBJ2-3; 7 positions match TRBD1. Trimming at V came to 2 bases and at J to 2 bases, leaving 10 bases not matched to a gene. This CDR3 comprises 17 residues. Germline-derived CDR1 and CDR2 are LNHDA and SQIVND (reference sequence). The DNA for the CDR3 is TGTGCCAGTAGTATAAAGGGGGCGGCGGATCACACAGATACGCAGTATTTT. It translates to CASSIKGAADHTDTQYF.

There are many counts of this clonotype. This sequence joins TRBV28 and TRBJ2-1; D uncertain. CDR1 is MDHEN, CDR2 SYDVKM, per germline. The V gene lost 10 bases and the J gene lost 2 bases, with 12 bases spanning the gap. CDR3 length equals 13 residues. CDR3 in DNA: TGTGCCACCGAGTCTATGACCTACAATGAGCAGTTCTTC. Amino acids: CATESMTYNEQFF.